Listed below are T cell receptor beta chains from one sample, sequenced in a study of preoperative IRX-2 immunotherapy in early breast cancer. Sequencing used immunoSEQ multiplex PCR; TCRdb keeps in-frame clones, though not all of them. There are around 88,000 clones in the sample; roughly 88% occur only once, and over 2% lies in the top ten. Sequencing was performed on tumor tissue, taken after IRX-2 immunotherapy. These TCRs come from a human donor with breast cancer. Both conserved end residues are part of each CDR3. Fields, in order: clone size, V gene, J gene, D gene, CDR3 protein, CDR3 DNA. D genes are given only for firm matches. Clone size, where shown, is once, few, many, or a class for clones that have expanded.

once,TRBV5-1,TRBJ2-7,TRBD1,CASSLVAGTASYEQYF,TGCGCCAGCAGCTTGGTCGCCGGGACAGCCTCCTACGAGCAGTACTTC
NA,TRBV7-8,TRBJ1-1,NA,CASSLVTKQGIMNTEAFF,TGTGCCAGCAGCTTAGTAACGAAGCAGGGGATTATGAACACTGAAGCTTTCTTT
NA,TRBV6-7,TRBJ1-5,TRBD1,CASVPGGTYSNQPQHF,TGTGCCAGCGTACCAGGGGGTACCTATAGCAATCAGCCCCAGCATTTT
NA,TRBV7-1,TRBJ1-2,TRBD1,CASSFNQGDGYTF,TGTGCCAGCAGCTTTAACCAGGGGGACGGCTACACCTTC
NA,TRBV6-8,TRBJ2-2,NA,CASSYPSGLRTGELFF,TGTGCCAGCAGTTACCCCTCGGGACTCCGCACCGGGGAGCTGTTTTTT
NA,TRBV5-1,TRBJ2-7,TRBD2,CASSSVAGPYEQYF,TGCGCCAGCAGCTCTGTAGCGGGCCCCTACGAGCAGTACTTC
NA,TRBV6-8,TRBJ2-1,TRBD1,CASSHPGQGTYEQFF,TGTGCCAGCAGCCACCCGGGACAGGGTACGTATGAGCAGTTCTTC
NA,TRBV16,TRBJ1-1,NA,CASSPTGIMNTEAFF,TGTGCCAGCAGCCCCACAGGGATCATGAACACTGAAGCTTTCTTT
once,TRBV11-3,TRBJ1-1,NA,CASSPSGSPTEAFF,TGTGCCAGCAGCCCGAGTGGGTCCCCCACTGAAGCTTTCTTT
NA,TRBV11-3,TRBJ2-2,NA,CASSLRPGKVGELFF,TGTGCCAGCAGCTTAAGGCCGGGAAAAGTCGGGGAGCTGTTTTTT
few,TRBV11-3,TRBJ2-2,NA,CASSFAPGDTGELFF,TGTGCCAGCAGCTTTGCCCCGGGGGACACCGGGGAGCTGTTTTTT
NA,TRBV28,TRBJ1-2,TRBD1,CASKQGANNYGYTF,TGTGCCAGCAAACAGGGGGCCAACAACTATGGCTACACCTTC
NA,TRBV28,TRBJ1-1,NA,CASSLLNTEAFF,TGTGCCAGCAGTCTGTTGAACACTGAAGCTTTCTTT
once,TRBV19,TRBJ1-3,TRBD1,CASRPKDRAGNTIYF,TGTGCCAGTAGGCCAAAGGACAGGGCTGGAAACACCATATATTTT
NA,TRBV6-8,TRBJ1-2,NA,CASSRASYGYTF,TGTGCCAGCAGCCGGGCGAGCTATGGCTACACCTTC
NA,TRBV15,TRBJ2-7,NA,CATSGGGKGSYEQYF,TGTGCCACCAGCGGAGGGGGGAAGGGGTCCTACGAGCAGTACTTC
NA,TRBV19,TRBJ1-5,NA,CASSLAPYRAFGLYSNQPQHF,TGTGCCAGTAGTTTAGCGCCTTACAGGGCATTCGGACTATATAGCAATCAGCCCCAGCATTTT
NA,TRBV30,TRBJ1-1,TRBD1,CAWRPYRGWTEAFF,TGTGCCTGGAGGCCCTACAGGGGATGGACTGAAGCTTTCTTT